This TCR beta chain originates from a study of PD-1 blockade in mismatch repair-deficient tumors (dated 2017 in TCRdb). Looking at the study overall: The trial enrolled some 82 consecutive patients with about a dozen mismatch repair-deficient cancer types between 2013 and 2016, all previously treated and progressing. Deep sequencing of TCR CDR3 regions was used to track tumor-associated T cell clones in peripheral blood of patients responding to PD-1 blockade.

For every enrolled patient, mismatch repair deficiency was confirmed by either polymerase chain reaction or immunohistochemistry. TCR sequencing was performed for a few patients who responded to pembrolizumab therapy. The phase II trial prospectively evaluated PD-1 blockade with pembrolizumab in advanced mismatch repair-deficient cancers, independent of tissue of origin. Peripheral blood T cell samples were gathered serially, both before PD-1 blockade started and at multiple time points afterward. Blood sampling time points were reported as weeks after the first dose of pembrolizumab. The investigation overall reported the following: Clones residing in the tumor, which were often undetectable in blood before treatment, expanded quickly after pembrolizumab and then contracted, generally before radiologic responses.

As encoded in the germline V gene (reference sequence), CDR1 is GTSNPN while CDR2 is SVGIG. At the junction V is shortened by 3 bases and J by 5 bases; bases outside the gene matches: 9. The CDR3 covers 15 residues, taking in both the cysteine and the phenylalanine. The kept DNA is CDR3 alone, 45 bases in frame from the first base. Preparation of the library involved the immunoSEQ multiplex PCR assay. TCRdb took over this immuneACCESS table, retaining in-frame rearrangements with V and J assigned. Such tables are incomplete; in checked studies, under half of the missing clones stem from an unresolved V gene, and the remainder is unexplained. The sample includes some 19,000 clones, with roughly 80% observed a single time. The ten largest clones capture 1.4% of the sample. For this clone: Its cognate antigen has yet to be identified. Per-base quality was not reported, and no clone a single base away is much larger than it.

This TCR was recovered from an adult with mismatch repair-deficient cancer. Recombination linked TRBV30 to TRBJ2-7; 11 bases in between match TRBD1. The sample was PBMCs, taken 52 weeks after starting pembrolizumab. The nucleotide sequence reads TGTGCCTGGAGAAACCGGGACAGGGGGTCCCACGAGCAGTACTTC. This yields the protein CAWRNRDRGSHEQYF.